This T cell receptor (beta chain) came from a study of regulatory T cells in long-lasting Graves disease. Time point described: persistent/refractory GD, antithyroid drugs over 5 years with positive TRAb. Following extraction of RNA from PBMCs, that RNA was used to make the TCR library. Germline V lookup: CDR1 DFQATT, CDR2 SNEGSKA (reference sequence). This CDR3 spans 14 amino acids. V was clipped by 3 bases and J by 2 bases, with 14 bases between them. The table lists this clonotype with a few counts. Libraries of TCR beta came from iRepertoire HTBI primers plus Arm-PCR of CDR3 regions. TCRdb used MiXCR to reprocess the multiplex PCR reads, holding one entry per CDR3 protein. The sample comprises around 450,000 distinct CDR3 sequences, approximately 21% of which are singletons, and less than 9% rests with the top ten.

The chain uses TRBV20-1 and TRBJ2-7; D not certain. The sample here was peripheral blood mononuclear cells (PBMCs), taken when the disease was refractory, from a patient treated with antithyroid drugs. The source of this sequence is a female donor with Graves disease. The CDR3 DNA reads as TGCAGTGCTAGCATCGGTAGTAGAACCTACGAGCAGTACTTC. Protein: CSASIGSRTYEQYF.